This entry concerns a single T cell receptor beta chain. Per the original methods: Reference gene primer amplification gave nucleated cell count estimates. Libraries were prepared by immunoSEQ multiplex PCR; TCRdb keeps only in-frame clonotypes and omits some of them. That table is the source of V, J and clone size, and D and trimming were worked out from the DNA. The data hold 300,000 to 400,000 clones, with approximately 86% observed a single time. These data come from a study of blood T cell repertoires in COVID-19. Study information: Italy, Spain and the United States were the sources of the convalescent and acute COVID-19 samples. From T cells, B-cell-depleted T cells, or PBMCs came the material, which was cDNA or gDNA.

While infection was still active, Seattle patients were enrolled and then followed longitudinally. Germline assignment: CDR1 SGHTA and CDR2 FQGNSA. J was trimmed by 5 bases and V by 3 bases; bases with no gene match: 6. The CDR3 length is 14 residues. The rearrangement links TRBV7-2 to TRBJ1-2, with 7 bases fitting TRBD1. The sample comprised peripheral blood. The source of this sequence is a man aged 25 to 40 with COVID-19, enrolled during active disease. CDR3 bases: TGTGCCAGCAGCTTTTACGACAGGGCTTATGGCTACACCTTC. Translated: CASSFYDRAYGYTF.